Only one count was recorded for the clone carrying this TCR beta chain. Its antigen is still unknown. The data originate from a study of PD-1 blockade in classical Hodgkin lymphoma. Study-wide findings and caveats: Possibly reflecting disease activity or prior therapy, repertoire differences have causes that remain undefined. Relative to healthy donors, newly diagnosed patients reportedly had lower baseline TCR diversity, which was reported as lower still in relapsed/refractory patients.

Profiled with immunoSEQ multiplex PCR; TCRdb holds only in-frame clones, not every one. Seen here are around 30,000 clones, more than 85% observed once, and the top ten hold more than 0.35%. Time point given: cycle 4 day 1 (C4D1), after 6 weeks of nivolumab. Every patient relapsed after autologous stem cell transplantation, and brentuximab vedotin exposure varied. Investigators isolated CD4+ T cells from thawed PBMCs through magnetic negative selection. Classifying best responses yielded complete response, partial response or progressive disease. Trimming removed 5 bases at V and 11 bases at J, with 27 bases between. Germline V gives CDR1 SGHTA, CDR2 FQGNSA. This CDR3 contains 16 residues.

Here the sequenced sample was CD4+ T cells from blood, taken before the fourth cycle of nivolumab. The source is a human donor with classical Hodgkin lymphoma. The rearrangement links TRBV7-2 to TRBJ1-1; D is possibly TRBD1 (6 bases). The CDR3 DNA sequence: TGTGCCAGCAGCAAAGCAGGGACACGGACTCGGGGCTCGGCTTTCTTT. Its protein product is CASSKAGTRTRGSAFF.